Below, 30 T cell receptor beta chains from the same sample are listed, as sequenced in a study of cytomegalovirus exposure and HLA in healthy donors. The primer mix had 60 Vbeta and 13 Jbeta primers. Profiling relied on immunoSEQ multiplex PCR, and the TCRdb table lists in-frame clones only, not all of them. In the table there are some 180,000 clones, 76% of which are singletons. The sample was PBMCs. The receptors come from a man in his late teens or twenties in good health and CMV-seronegative.

This sequence joins TRBV10-3 and TRBJ2-3; D is unresolved. The CDR3 is made up of 12 amino acids. Per the germline V gene, CDR1 is ENHRY and CDR2 is SYGVKD. Trimming took 4 bases from V and 3 from J, leaving 5 bases between them. The chain's CDR3 is CAISANTDTQYF. The DNA for the CDR3 is TGTGCCATCAGTGCCAATACAGATACGCAGTATTTT.

The genes are TRBV28 and TRBJ1-1; D not resolved. Trimming stripped 6 bases from V and 8 bases from J, with 13 bases between. CDR1 MDHEN and CDR2 SYDVKM come from the germline V gene. The CDR3 is 12 residues long. CDR3 amino acids: CASSLRPGEAFF. The DNA for the CDR3 is TGTGCCAGCAGCCTTCGACCGGGGGAAGCTTTCTTT.

CDR3 protein: CASSPKGTSLETQYF. The CDR3 DNA is TGTGCCAGCAGCCCGAAGGGGACTAGCCTCGAGACCCAGTACTTC. The rearrangement joins TRBV5-8 to TRBJ2-5, with 9 bases matching TRBD2. This CDR3 is 15 amino acids long. Germline CDR1 SGHTS, CDR2 YDEGEE. Trimming cost V 4 bases and J 5 bases; bases outside gene matches: 9.

V gene TRBV7-3 combines with J gene TRBJ1-1; 7 bases line up with TRBD1. V lost 1 base to trimming and J lost 3 bases; unmatched junction nucleotides: 5. This CDR3 is built from 15 residues. The germline CDR1 and CDR2 sequences are SGHTA and FQGTGA. CDR3 nucleotides: TGTGCCAGCAGCTTAAACACAGGGGTTGACACTGAAGCTTTCTTT. It yields the protein CASSLNTGVDTEAFF.

The chain recombines TRBV12-1 with TRBJ1-6. TRBV12-1 is tagged as a pseudogene. CDR3 size: 16 residues. The CDR3 loop reads CASSFAGKEGLSPLHF. The CDR3 DNA sequence: TGTGCCAGCAGCTTTGCAGGTAAAGAGGGTTTATCACCCCTCCACTTT.

V gene TRBV28 combines with J gene TRBJ2-7, with D possibly matching TRBD1 (6 bases). Trimming left V 5 bases short and J 5 bases short, with 13 bases between. Germline assignment: CDR1 MDHEN and CDR2 SYDVKM. The CDR3 is 13 residues long. CDR3 residues: CASSTDRYHEQYF. CDR3 nucleotides: TGTGCCAGCAGTACTGACAGGTACCACGAGCAGTACTTC.

This clone was detected a few times. This rearrangement joins TRBV6-1 to TRBJ2-1; maybe TRBD2 (5 bases). Trimming shortened V by 1 base and J by 2 bases, and 9 bases separated the two germline ends. The CDR3 sequence is 15 residues long. CDR1 and CDR2 from the germline V gene are MNHNS and SASEGT. CDR3 DNA sequence: TGTGCCAGCAGTGAAGAGCGGAAACCCTACAATGAGCAGTTCTTC. This gives the protein CASSEERKPYNEQFF.

This clone came up a few times. The V and J genes are TRBV5-1 and TRBJ2-7; 9 bases map to TRBD1. Germline CDR1 and CDR2: SGHRS and YFSETQ. V trimming: 0 bases; J trimming: 3 bases; junction bases outside the gene matches: 7. This CDR3 contains 16 residues. CDR3 DNA: TGCGCCAGCAGCTTGGAAGGGACAGGGTTGCTCTACGAGCAGTACTTC. Amino acid sequence: CASSLEGTGLLYEQYF.

This clone appeared a single time. The rearrangement joins TRBV6-5 to TRBJ2-1, with 10 bases aligning to TRBD2. V lost 5 bases, J lost 5 bases, and 9 bases stayed unmatched. Germline CDR1 and CDR2: MNHEY and SVGAGI. The CDR3 spans 16 residues. CDR3: CASSNFGTSAHNEQFF. DNA of the CDR3: TGTGCCAGCAGTAACTTCGGGACTAGCGCCCACAATGAGCAGTTCTTC.

This chain connects TRBV27 to TRBJ2-3, with D perhaps TRBD2 (6 bases). The CDR3 extends over 15 amino acids. Germline lookup yields CDR1 MNHEY and CDR2 SMNVEV (reference sequence). Trimming took off 3 bases at V and 3 bases at J, with 13 bases between the two ends. The CDR3 nucleotides are TGTGCCAGCAGTTTGCAGGGTGGAGGGACAGATACGCAGTATTTT. Protein product: CASSLQGGGTDTQYF.

J is TRBJ2-5 and V is TRBV19, with no clear D. Germline V gives CDR1 LNHDA, CDR2 SQIVND (reference sequence). The CDR3 has 15 amino acids. V lost 0 bases and J 0 bases, leaving 8 bases between the germline ends. In DNA, the CDR3 is TGTGCCAGTAGTATAGACCTTTCGTACCAAGAGACCCAGTACTTC. Translating it yields CASSIDLSYQETQYF.

This rearrangement joins TRBV27 to TRBJ1-5; D is possibly TRBD1 (5 bases). Trimming left V 5 bases short and J 5 bases short, with 13 bases between. Germline V gene data show CDR1 as MNHEY and CDR2 as SMNVEV (reference sequence). CDR3 size: 14 residues. The chain's CDR3 is CASSPGTGDQPQHF. CDR3 in DNA: TGTGCCAGCAGTCCGGGGACGGGAGATCAGCCCCAGCATTTT.

The rearrangement links TRBV18 to TRBJ1-3, with unresolved D. The V and J ends lost 3 bases and 4 bases respectively, with 19 bases between them. CDR1 KGHSH and CDR2 LQKENI come from the germline V gene. The CDR3 consists of 17 residues. The CDR3 DNA reads TGTGCCAGCTCACCCGGATTGGCGGGGTCCTCGGGAAACACCATATATTTT. Its translation is CASSPGLAGSSGNTIYF. The variable domain in full, completed from reference TRBV18 and TRBJ1-3, reads NAGVMQNPRHLVRRRGQEARLRCSPMKGHSHVYWYRQLPEEGLKFMVYLQKENIIDESGMPKERFSAEFPKEGPSILRIQQVVRGDSAAYFCASSPGLAGSSGNTIYFGEGSWLTVV.

This clone was counted between two and nine times. The chain employs TRBV4-1 and TRBJ2-7; D perhaps matches TRBD1 (5 bases). With 4 bases removed from V and 2 bases from J, the gap between germline ends came to 12 bases. The CDR3 contains 14 residues. Germline CDR1 is MGHRA and CDR2 is YSYEKL. The CDR3 reads CASSPRGATYEQYF. CDR3 DNA: TGCGCCAGCAGCCCCCGTGGGGCAACCTACGAGCAGTACTTC.

The V and J genes are TRBV30 and TRBJ2-5, with 8 bases that match TRBD2. CDR3 length equals 13 residues. Germline V gives CDR1 GTSNPN, CDR2 SVGIG (reference sequence). V shed 3 bases, J shed 4 bases, and the junction held 4 bases outside the gene matches. CDR3 nucleotide sequence: TGTGCCTGGAGCGGGGGGGCTTTAGAGACCCAGTACTTC. Its translation is CAWSGGALETQYF.

CDR3: CASSENRASYGYTF. The CDR3 DNA is TGTGCCAGCAGTGAAAACAGGGCCAGCTATGGCTACACCTTC. The V gene is TRBV6-1, the J gene TRBJ1-2; the D gene is possibly TRBD1 (6 bases). CDR3 length: 14 residues. V was shortened by 2 bases and J by 4 bases, with 11 bases between the two germline ends. Germline loops: CDR1 MNHNS, CDR2 SASEGT.

This rearrangement joins TRBV27 to TRBJ2-7; D may be TRBD2 (6 bases). V was cut by 4 bases and J by 7 bases, with 14 bases left in between. Germline V lookup: CDR1 MNHEY, CDR2 SMNVEV (reference sequence). The CDR3 has 13 amino acids. The CDR3 DNA reads TGTGCCAGCAGTTCCGGGGGTCGCAAGGAGCAGTACTTC. Its translation: CASSSGGRKEQYF.

This chain links TRBV5-1 with TRBJ1-3; 8 nucleotides line up with TRBD1. With 2 bases clipped from V and 8 bases from J, the junction kept 6 bases outside the gene matches. From germline, CDR1 is SGHRS and CDR2 YFSETQ. This CDR3 comprises 14 residues. This CDR3 reads CASSLGQGGDTIYF. DNA of the CDR3: TGCGCCAGCAGCTTAGGACAGGGAGGTGACACCATATATTTT.

This chain links TRBV10-3 with TRBJ2-3; 8 bases align to TRBD2. The CDR3 length is 15 residues. Germline-derived CDR1 and CDR2 are ENHRY and SYGVKD. The trim removed 4 bases at V and 7 bases at J, leaving 10 bases unmatched. This CDR3 is CAISGGGGTGNTQYF. The CDR3 nucleotides are TGTGCCATCAGTGGAGGCGGGGGGACGGGCAATACGCAGTATTTT.

This chain links TRBV11-3 with TRBJ2-4; 9 nucleotides agree with TRBD1. The CDR3 consists of 14 residues. Germline V CDR1 and CDR2: SGHNT, YENEEA. V shed 4 bases and J 12 bases; nucleotides not matched to a gene: 10. The CDR3 reads CASSSGGTGSDQYF. The CDR3 coding sequence is TGTGCCAGCAGCTCCGGGGGGACAGGGAGCGATCAGTACTTC.

This clone was counted between two and nine times. The rearrangement joins TRBV18 to TRBJ1-1, with TRBD1 identical over 8 bases. CDR1 and CDR2 (germline): KGHSH, LQKENI. The CDR3 runs to 16 residues. J was trimmed by 3 bases and V by 0 bases; bases with no gene match: 6. The CDR3 nucleotides read TGTGCCAGCTCACCACCGGGACACAGGGGGGACACTGAAGCTTTCTTT. Its protein product is CASSPPGHRGDTEAFF.

The chain recombines TRBV11-2 with TRBJ1-1; D remains unclear. V was pared by 0 bases and J by 8 bases, with 10 bases between. The CDR3 sequence is 13 residues long. The V gene's germline CDR1 is SGHAT and CDR2 FQNNGV. CDR3 loop: CASSLDRKQEAFF. The DNA for the CDR3 is TGTGCCAGCAGCTTAGATCGAAAACAAGAAGCTTTCTTT. The full variable domain, its missing parts supplied by reference TRBV11-2 and TRBJ1-1, is EAGVAQSPRYKIIEKRQSVAFWCNPISGHATLYWYQQILGQGPKLLIQFQNNGVVDDSQLPKDRFSAERLKGVDSTLKIQPAKLEDSAVYLCASSLDRKQEAFFGQGTRLTVV.

V gene TRBV6-6 combines with J gene TRBJ2-1; weak D call: TRBD2 (6 bases). This CDR3 comprises 14 residues. The V gene's germline CDR1 is MNHNY and CDR2 SVGAGI (reference sequence). The V end was cut by 4 bases, the J end by 1 base, with 8 bases between. In DNA, the CDR3 is TGTGCCAGCAGTTTCGGGGGATCCTACAATGAGCAGTTCTTC. This gives the protein CASSFGGSYNEQFF.

The J gene is TRBJ2-7, the V gene TRBV2, with 7 bases fitting TRBD1. CDR1 and CDR2 (germline): SNHLY, FYNNEI. V trimming: 7 bases; J trimming: 2 bases; junction bases outside the gene matches: 5. The CDR3 length is 13 residues. CDR3 in amino acids: CASIVTGPYEQYF. The CDR3 region has the DNA TGTGCCAGCATTGTGACAGGGCCCTACGAGCAGTACTTC. The complete variable domain, with remaining parts taken from reference TRBV2 and TRBJ2-7, reads EPEVTQTPSHQVTQMGQEVILRCVPISNHLYFYWYRQILGQKVEFLVSFYNNEISEKSEIFDDQFSVERPDGSNFTLKIRSTKLEDSAMYFCASIVTGPYEQYFGPGTRLTVT.

The chain employs TRBV6-5 and TRBJ1-4; a possible D gene is TRBD1 (5 bases). Germline V gene sequence: CDR1 MNHEY, CDR2 SVGAGI. V gave up 7 bases and J gave up 0 bases, with 9 bases separating them. The CDR3 is 14 residues long. CDR3 nucleotides: TGTGCCAGCACCGACAGCCCAACTAATGAAAAACTGTTTTTT. It encodes CASTDSPTNEKLFF.

This clone was counted only a few times. The V gene is TRBV18, the J gene TRBJ1-4; TRBD1 might be the D (5 bases). From germline, CDR1 is KGHSH and CDR2 LQKENI. The CDR3 covers 15 residues. Trimming removed 5 bases from V and 0 bases from J, with 10 bases in between. The DNA for the CDR3 is TGTGCCAGCTCATCTAGGGGTGCAACTAATGAAAAACTGTTTTTT. Protein: CASSSRGATNEKLFF.

The rearrangement uses TRBV12-5 and TRBJ2-5, with TRBD1 matching over 8 bases. The CDR3 consists of 13 residues. Germline CDR1 and CDR2: LGHNT and FRNRAP. The trim removed 5 bases at V and 4 bases at J, leaving 3 bases unmatched. The CDR3 DNA is TGTGCTAGTGGTACAGGACAGGGAGAGACCCAGTACTTC. This translates into CASGTGQGETQYF.

V is TRBV19 and J is TRBJ2-7, with 7 bases aligning to TRBD1. Germline CDR1 LNHDA, CDR2 SQIVND (reference sequence). The CDR3 contains 15 residues. The V segment lost 7 bases and the J segment 0 bases; nucleotides outside the gene matches: 9. The CDR3 DNA reads as TGTGCCAGTACCGGGCGACAGGGTAACTCCTACGAGCAGTACTTC. Translated, it gives CASTGRQGNSYEQYF.

This chain uses TRBV28 with TRBJ2-6, with D unresolved. The CDR3 is 18 residues long. The V end was cut by 5 bases, the J end by 0 bases, with 17 bases between. Germline-derived CDR1 and CDR2 are MDHEN and SYDVKM. CDR3 sequence: CASSLQQFTSSGANVLTF. The CDR3 nucleotides are TGTGCCAGCAGTCTCCAACAGTTCACCAGCTCTGGGGCCAACGTCCTGACTTTC.

The genes are TRBV27 and TRBJ2-1; D not certain. The V end was cut by 3 bases, the J end by 3 bases, with 18 bases between. CDR1 and CDR2 from the germline V gene are MNHEY and SMNVEV (reference sequence). The CDR3 length is 17 residues. The CDR3 protein is CASSFRVKPGDYNEQFF. The CDR3 nucleotides are TGTGCCAGCAGTTTTCGGGTCAAACCTGGTGACTACAATGAGCAGTTCTTC.